These T cell receptor beta chains were read from a single sample in a study of blood T cell repertoires in COVID-19. Assay used: immunoSEQ multiplex PCR; TCRdb lists only in-frame clones, some missing. The table records 200,000 or so clones, over 80% of them present only once. The sample consisted of peripheral blood. The source is a human donor in a cohort sampled during active COVID-19. Each CDR3 is given with its conserved first and last residue. Fields, in order: V gene, J gene, D gene, CDR3 length, clone size, CDR3 DNA, CDR3 protein. A D gene is named only where the DNA matches it firmly. The size field is filled for only some rows; it gives once, few, many or a size class.

>TRBV27|TRBJ2-7|-|12|-
TGTGCCAGCAGCCGAGGAGGCTACGAGCAGTACTTC
CASSRGGYEQYF
>TRBV7-3|TRBJ2-2|TRBD1|15|once
TGTGCCAGCAGACCGACAGGGGTTCACACCGGGGAGCTGTTTTTT
CASRPTGVHTGELFF
>TRBV19|TRBJ1-2|TRBD1|14|once
TGTGCCAGTAGTTTCCGGGACAGGGACCATGGCTACACCTTC
CASSFRDRDHGYTF
>TRBV5-6|TRBJ2-5|-|14|-
TGTGCCAGCAGATCCTCGCCAGGGGAAGAGACCCAGTACTTC
CASRSSPGEETQYF
>TRBV6-6|TRBJ2-1|TRBD1|14|-
TGTGCCAGCAGTTACACGACAGGGGGGAATGAGCAGTTCTTC
CASSYTTGGNEQFF
>TRBV28|TRBJ1-2|TRBD1|14|-
TGTGCCAGCAGTTTACCCAGACAGGGTCGGGGCTACACCTTC
CASSLPRQGRGYTF
>TRBV5-1|TRBJ2-7|-|14|-
TGCGCCAGCAGCTTGGTGGCAGGGGCCGGCGAGCAGTACTTC
CASSLVAGAGEQYF
>TRBV9|TRBJ1-1|TRBD1|15|once
TGTGCCAGCAGCGTAGCTTTGGACAGGGGGTCGGAAGCTTTCTTT
CASSVALDRGSEAFF
>TRBV11-2|TRBJ2-7|-|14|-
TGTGCCAGCAGCCCTCGACTGATCTCCTACGAGCAGTACTTC
CASSPRLISYEQYF
>TRBV6-1|TRBJ1-1|TRBD1|13|-
TGTGCCAGCAGTGACCGACAGGGCACTGAAGCTTTCTTT
CASSDRQGTEAFF
>TRBV5-5|TRBJ2-7|-|14|-
TGTGCCAGCAGCTTGGTGGGAGCGGCCTACGAGCAGTACTTC
CASSLVGAAYEQYF
>TRBV5-4|TRBJ2-7|-|14|-
TGTGCCAGCAGCTTGGGTCTGGGGGGGCGCGAGCAGTACTTC
CASSLGLGGREQYF
>TRBV30|TRBJ1-2|-|14|-
TGTGCCTGGACCCGGGACACTTTTAACTATGGCTACACCTTC
CAWTRDTFNYGYTF
>TRBV3-1/TRBV3-2|TRBJ2-7|TRBD1|14|-
TGTGCCAGCAGCCCAAGGGACAGGGGCTACGAGCAGTACTTC
CASSPRDRGYEQYF
>TRBV28|TRBJ2-1|TRBD2|20|-
TGTGCCAGCAGTTTCTATGCCGGGACTAGCGGCACCTTCTCCTACAATGAGCAGTTCTTC
CASSFYAGTSGTFSYNEQFF
>TRBV7-9|TRBJ2-7|TRBD2|17|once
TGTGCCAGCAGCTTCTGGACTAGCGGGAGGACGAACCACGAGCAGTACTTC
CASSFWTSGRTNHEQYF
>TRBV5-4|TRBJ2-1|-|15|-
TGTGCCAGCAGCTCCCTCGCGGCCTACTACAATGAGCAGTTCTTC
CASSSLAAYYNEQFF
>TRBV13|TRBJ1-1|-|15|-
TGTGCCAGCAGCTCTAAACCGACAGGGAACACTGAAGCTTTCTTT
CASSSKPTGNTEAFF
>TRBV28|TRBJ1-1|-|15|few
TGTGCCAGCAGTCCTCGGACAGATATGAACACTGAAGCTTTCTTT
CASSPRTDMNTEAFF
>TRBV27|TRBJ2-1|-|14|-
TGTGCCAGCAGTCCCCACTCTTCAACCAATGAGCAGTTCTTC
CASSPHSSTNEQFF
>TRBV3-1/TRBV3-2|TRBJ1-1|-|12|-
TGTGCCAGCAGCCATACCGGGACAGAAGCTTTCTTT
CASSHTGTEAFF
>TRBV3-1/TRBV3-2|TRBJ1-1|TRBD1|17|-
TGTGCCAGCAGCCAAGATCAGGGGACAGGGGGTGGGACTGAAGCTTTCTTT
CASSQDQGTGGGTEAFF
>TRBV19|TRBJ1-1|-|14|-
TGTGCCAGTACCCGGACAGCCATGAACACTGAAGCTTTCTTT
CASTRTAMNTEAFF
>TRBV5-4|TRBJ1-2|-|13|-
TGTGCCAGCAGCAGTGGAGCTAACTATGGCTACACCTTC
CASSSGANYGYTF
>TRBV18|TRBJ2-5|-|12|-
TGTGCCAGCTCACCGGAGGACGAGACCCAGTACTTC
CASSPEDETQYF